These T cell receptor beta chains were read from a single sample in a study of T cells after yellow fever vaccination. TCRdb redid the calling of the 5' RACE reads with MiXCR, one entry per CDR3 protein. The sample carries 350,000 to 550,000 distinct CDR3 sequences, roughly a sixth recorded once. The specimen was PBMCs, collected before the yellow fever booster vaccination. The source is a man aged 18 to 29 who received the YFV17D yellow fever vaccine. Each CDR3 is given with its conserved first and last residue. D genes are given only for firm matches. Clone size appears in some rows only: once, few, many, or a class for an expanded clone.

v_gene	d_gene	len	j_gene	abundance	CDR3aa	CDR3nt
TRBV5-1	.	14	TRBJ1-5	.	CASSPDSNNQPQHF	TGCGCCAGCAGCCCGGACAGTAACAATCAGCCCCAGCATTTT
TRBV7-2	.	14	TRBJ1-1	few	CASSSWWVNTEAFF	TGTGCCAGCAGCTCCTGGTGGGTGAACACTGAAGCTTTCTTT
TRBV5-4	TRBD2	17	TRBJ2-3	.	CASSLALAGLRADTQYF	TGTGCCAGCAGCTTGGCCTTAGCGGGTCTAAGGGCAGATACGCAGTATTTT
TRBV6-5	TRBD1	14	TRBJ2-1	few	CASTRTGLVNEQFF	TGTGCCAGCACCCGGACAGGGTTAGTCAATGAGCAGTTCTTC
TRBV20-1	.	13	TRBJ2-7	.	CSARRQSSYEQYF	TGCAGTGCTAGGAGACAGAGCTCCTACGAGCAGTACTTC
TRBV6-1	TRBD1	15	TRBJ2-7	.	CASSVTGTGGGEQYF	TGTGCCAGCAGTGTGACCGGGACAGGGGGAGGCGAGCAGTACTTC
TRBV6-2/TRBV6-3	.	13	TRBJ2-1	.	CASTRDTYNEQFF	TGTGCCAGCACCCGGGACACCTACAATGAGCAGTTCTTC
TRBV6-5	.	15	TRBJ2-6	few	CASSPARLGANVLTF	TGTGCCAGCAGTCCCGCTAGGCTGGGGGCCAACGTCCTGACTTTC
TRBV28	TRBD1	15	TRBJ2-3	.	CASSQGQGDTDTQYF	TGTGCCAGCAGCCAGGGACAGGGGGACACAGATACGCAGTATTTT
TRBV27	.	17	TRBJ2-1	many	CASSYRPAEGAYNEQFF	TGTGCCAGCAGCTATCGACCGGCGGAAGGGGCCTACAATGAGCAGTTCTTC
TRBV12-3/TRBV12-4	.	14	TRBJ1-1	.	CASSLVFGGTEAFF	TGTGCCAGCAGTTTAGTCTTTGGGGGAACTGAAGCTTTCTTT
TRBV12-3/TRBV12-4	.	18	TRBJ2-5	few	CASSLEGDSPALQETQYF	TGTGCCAGCAGTTTAGAAGGGGACTCCCCCGCCCTTCAAGAGACCCAGTACTTC
TRBV5-1	TRBD2	19	TRBJ2-2	.	CASSREVNLAESGTGELFF	TGCGCCAGCAGCCGCGAGGTGAATCTAGCGGAGTCGGGGACCGGGGAGCTGTTTTTT
TRBV4-1	TRBD1	15	TRBJ2-7	.	CASGPRGDRDYEQYF	TGCGCCAGCGGACCCCGAGGGGACAGGGACTACGAGCAGTACTTC
TRBV7-9	.	12	TRBJ1-2	few	CASSGTSYGYTF	TGTGCCAGCAGCGGAACAAGCTATGGCTACACCTTC
TRBV2	TRBD2	15	TRBJ2-3	.	CASKSRLASTDTQYF	TGTGCCAGCAAATCCAGACTAGCTAGCACAGATACGCAGTATTTT
TRBV12-3/TRBV12-4	.	13	TRBJ1-6	few	CASSLGGFHPLHF	TGTGCCAGCAGTTTAGGGGGATTTCATCCCCTCCACTTT
TRBV29-1	.	14	TRBJ2-3	few	CSVEAWTDPDTQYF	TGCAGCGTTGAAGCTTGGACCGACCCCGATACGCAGTATTTT
TRBV24-1	.	14	TRBJ2-5	.	CATSEAQYQETQYF	TGTGCCACCAGTGAAGCACAGTACCAAGAGACCCAGTACTTC
TRBV29-1	.	11	TRBJ1-5	many	CSEYGGEPQHF	TGCAGCGAATATGGCGGCGAGCCCCAGCATTTT
TRBV11-2	TRBD1	15	TRBJ2-1	many	CASSFRQGSRNEQFF	TGTGCCAGCAGCTTCCGACAGGGCTCGCGGAATGAGCAGTTCTTC
TRBV4-3	TRBD2	17	TRBJ2-1	few	CASSQGLAGDPYNEQFF	TGCGCCAGCAGCCAAGGACTAGCGGGGGACCCCTACAATGAGCAGTTCTTC
TRBV5-6	TRBD1	19	TRBJ2-3	.	CASSLAYRGIQEGTDTQYF	TGTGCCAGCAGCTTGGCGTACAGGGGAATACAAGAGGGCACAGATACGCAGTATTTT
TRBV5-1	.	14	TRBJ1-1	.	CASIDSPAGTEAFF	TGCGCCAGCATCGACAGCCCTGCGGGGACTGAAGCTTTCTTT
TRBV9	TRBD2	17	TRBJ2-1	.	CASSVASGTSGYNEQFF	TGTGCCAGCAGCGTAGCGTCCGGGACTAGCGGGTACAATGAGCAGTTCTTC
TRBV29-1	.	17	TRBJ1-6	.	CSGGVRQDFFYNSPLHF	TGCAGCGGCGGCGTAAGACAGGACTTTTTCTATAATTCACCCCTCCACTTT
TRBV12-3/TRBV12-4	.	15	TRBJ2-6	few	CASSLSASGANVLTF	TGTGCCAGCAGTCTCTCCGCCTCTGGGGCCAACGTCCTGACTTTC
TRBV12-3/TRBV12-4	TRBD1	17	TRBJ1-1	.	CASTLTGYRGFPTEAFF	TGTGCCAGCACCCTAACGGGGTACAGGGGGTTCCCTACTGAAGCTTTCTTT
TRBV18	.	17	TRBJ1-1	many	CASSLLAGGPWNTEAFF	TGTGCCAGCTCACTCCTCGCCGGGGGCCCATGGAACACTGAAGCTTTCTTT
TRBV6-6	.	10	TRBJ2-5	.	CASGIETQYF	TGTGCCAGCGGGATTGAGACCCAGTACTTC
TRBV4-3	.	12	TRBJ2-2	few	CASSHYTGELFF	TGCGCCAGCAGCCATTACACCGGGGAGCTGTTTTTT
TRBV7-9	.	15	TRBJ1-4	few	CASSPTGNANEKLFF	TGTGCCAGCAGCCCAACAGGGAACGCTAATGAAAAACTGTTTTTT
TRBV7-2	TRBD2	18	TRBJ2-3	.	CASSPRRGASPRTDTQYF	TGTGCCAGCAGCCCTCGGCGGGGGGCCTCGCCACGCACAGATACGCAGTATTTT
TRBV15	.	16	TRBJ2-5	.	CATSGLRRGVQETQYF	TGTGCCACCAGCGGCCTCCGCCGCGGGGTACAAGAGACCCAGTACTTC
TRBV6-2/TRBV6-3	TRBD2	15	TRBJ2-5	few	CASRGRTSGQETQYF	TGTGCCAGCAGGGGACGGACTAGCGGCCAAGAGACCCAGTACTTC
TRBV18	.	18	TRBJ2-3	.	CASSPGILGTSVADTQYF	TGTGCCAGCTCACCGGGTATTCTAGGGACAAGTGTCGCAGATACGCAGTATTTT
TRBV7-3	TRBD2	14	TRBJ2-1	few	CASSFSGGNNEQFF	TGTGCCAGCAGCTTTAGCGGGGGGAACAATGAGCAGTTCTTC
TRBV5-4	TRBD1	16	TRBJ1-3	.	CASSRDRPETGNTIYF	TGTGCCAGCAGCAGGGACAGGCCGGAAACTGGAAACACCATATATTTT
TRBV7-2	.	13	TRBJ1-1	.	CASSFMKNTEAFF	TGTGCCAGCAGCTTTATGAAGAACACTGAAGCTTTCTTT
TRBV6-5	.	13	TRBJ2-1	few	CASRVGANNEQFF	TGTGCCAGCAGAGTAGGGGCGAACAATGAGCAGTTCTTC
TRBV4-3	TRBD1	16	TRBJ1-6	.	CASSQRAGGGNSPLHF	TGCGCCAGCAGCCAGCGAGCAGGGGGCGGCAATTCACCCCTCCACTTT
TRBV6-1	.	15	TRBJ2-1	.	CASRLRTAGRDEQFF	TGTGCCAGCAGACTCAGGACCGCCGGAAGGGATGAGCAGTTCTTC
TRBV6-5	.	13	TRBJ2-7	.	CASSFDVGYEQYF	TGTGCCAGCAGTTTCGACGTGGGCTACGAGCAGTACTTC
TRBV7-2	.	13	TRBJ2-1	few	CASSLGVANEQFF	TGTGCCAGCAGCTTAGGCGTTGCCAATGAGCAGTTCTTC
TRBV7-2	.	15	TRBJ1-2	.	CASSYRGAGDYGYTF	TGTGCCAGCAGCTACCGCGGAGCAGGGGACTATGGCTACACCTTC
TRBV9	TRBD2	17	TRBJ2-1	few	CASSVGIAGGYYNEQFF	TGTGCCAGCAGCGTAGGAATAGCGGGGGGCTACTACAATGAGCAGTTCTTC
TRBV5-1	.	15	TRBJ2-5	.	CASSLVGGGGETQYF	TGCGCCAGCAGCTTGGTTGGGGGAGGAGGAGAGACCCAGTACTTC
TRBV6-1	.	14	TRBJ2-3	few	CASSESLGADTQYF	TGTGCCAGCAGTGAATCTCTGGGGGCAGATACGCAGTATTTT
TRBV5-1	.	15	TRBJ2-7	.	CASSLVSRFSGEQYF	TGCGCCAGCAGCTTGGTATCCAGGTTTTCGGGTGAGCAGTACTTC
TRBV5-6	TRBD2	18	TRBJ2-3	.	CASSLEGASGGHTDTQYF	TGTGCCAGCAGCTTGGAGGGGGCTAGCGGGGGTCACACAGATACGCAGTATTTT
TRBV19	TRBD2	19	TRBJ2-5	.	CASSIDLALGGDPQETQYF	TGTGCCAGTAGTATAGACTTGGCCCTCGGGGGGGACCCTCAAGAGACCCAGTACTTC